Shown below are 17 T cell receptor beta chains from a single sample sequenced in a study of blood T cell repertoires in COVID-19. Libraries were prepared by immunoSEQ multiplex PCR; TCRdb keeps only in-frame clonotypes and omits some of them. This sample carries 150,000 to 170,000 clones, 70% to 90% of them seen once, and the ten largest clones take 8% to 9%. Sequencing was done on a sample of peripheral blood. All receptors come from a woman in her fifties or sixties with COVID-19, enrolled during active disease.

The chain recombines TRBV20-1 with TRBJ1-1, with no clear D. Germline V gene sequence: CDR1 DFQATT, CDR2 SNEGSKA (reference sequence). The V and J ends lost 4 bases and 8 bases respectively, with 11 bases between them. The CDR3 spans 11 residues. The CDR3 DNA sequence: TGCAGTGCTAAGGAGGTAGGGGAAGCTTTCTTT. Its protein is CSAKEVGEAFF.

The genes are TRBV6-1 and TRBJ2-1; TRBD2 aligns across 8 bases. V trimming: 2 bases; J trimming: 3 bases; junction bases outside the gene matches: 3. This CDR3 region has 15 residues. Germline assignment: CDR1 MNHNS and CDR2 SASEGT. The CDR3 bases are TGTGCCAGCAGTGAACGGGGGGGCAACTACAATGAGCAGTTCTTC. Translation: CASSERGGNYNEQFF.

This clone was counted only a few times. The chain links TRBV19 to TRBJ2-2; no definite D call. With 7 bases removed from V and 0 bases from J, the gap between germline ends came to 9 bases. Germline V CDR1 and CDR2: LNHDA, SQIVND (reference sequence). The CDR3 spans 14 residues. In DNA form, the CDR3 reads TGTGCCAGTATTGGGCAGTCGAACACCGGGGAGCTGTTTTTT. Translated: CASIGQSNTGELFF.

V is TRBV5-1 and J is TRBJ1-2, with a possible D match to TRBD1 (6 bases). V gave up 6 bases and J gave up 3 bases, with 12 bases separating them. Germline CDR1 SGHRS, CDR2 YFSETQ. The CDR3 spans 13 residues. The CDR3 reads CASTTGSHYGYTF. CDR3 sequence (DNA): TGCGCCAGCACCACAGGGAGCCACTATGGCTACACCTTC.

The chain links TRBV7-2 to TRBJ2-3; the match to TRBD1 covers 7 bases. J gave up 3 bases and V 3 bases, and 3 bases lay outside the gene matches. The CDR3 has 14 residues. CDR1 SGHTA and CDR2 FQGNSA come from the germline V gene. The DNA for the CDR3 is TGTGCCAGCAGCTTTTACAGGGGTACAGATACGCAGTATTTT. This codes for CASSFYRGTDTQYF.

The count of this clone is one. The chain employs TRBV15 and TRBJ2-6, with D unclear. Germline CDR1 and CDR2: LNHNV and YYDKDF (reference sequence). The CDR3 covers 15 residues. Between the trimmed V and J ends, which lost 8 bases and 4 bases, there was a span of 15 bases. The CDR3 DNA is TGTGCCACCGATGACTCCTACTCCGGGGCCAACGTCCTGACTTTC. It codes for CATDDSYSGANVLTF. Variable domain in full (rest from reference TRBV15 and TRBJ2-6): DAMVIQNPRYQVTQFGKPVTLSCSQTLNHNVMYWYQQKSSQAPKLLFHYYDKDFNNEADTPDNFQSRRPNTSFCFLDIRSPGLGDTAMYLCATDDSYSGANVLTFGAGSRLTVL.

This sequence joins TRBV21-1 and TRBJ2-2; the table's TRBD2 call for D was not verified on the DNA. TRBV21-1 represents a pseudogene. The CDR3 is 23 residues long. CDR3 sequence reads: CASSADRVYSGLAEKANTGELFF. In DNA form, the CDR3 reads TGTGCCAGCAGCGCCGACAGGGTCTACTCTGGACTAGCGGAAAAAGCGAACACCGGGGAGCTGTTTTTT.

This clone has more than one count but fewer than ten. The CDR3 reads CSVEGARDRPYEQYF. In nucleotides, the CDR3 is TGCAGCGTTGAAGGGGCTCGGGACAGGCCCTACGAGCAGTACTTC. The genes are TRBV29-1 and TRBJ2-7, with 8 bases fitting TRBD1. The CDR3 runs 15 residues. The J segment lost 2 bases and the V segment lost 1 base, leaving 7 bases of the junction unmatched. Germline V gene data show CDR1 as SQVTM and CDR2 as ANQGSEA.

This clone was observed a few times. The chain uses TRBV7-6 and TRBJ1-2; D remains unclear. The CDR3 sequence is 13 residues long. With 2 bases removed from V and 4 bases from J, the gap between germline ends came to 8 bases. Germline CDR1 and CDR2: SGHVS and FNYEAQ. The DNA of the CDR3 is TGTGCCAGCAGCTTAAGCCACGGCTATGGCTACACCTTC. Protein sequence: CASSLSHGYGYTF.

The chain uses TRBV5-1 and TRBJ1-4; 7 bases are a match to TRBD1. This CDR3 spans 15 amino acids. Germline CDR1 is SGHRS and CDR2 is YFSETQ. The ends lost 4 bases at V and 7 bases at J; junction bases unmatched: 10. DNA for the CDR3: TGCGCCAGCAGCCGTAACAGGGGACGGAGTGAAAAACTGTTTTTT. Its protein is CASSRNRGRSEKLFF.

The rearrangement uses TRBV6-5 and TRBJ1-5; 10 nucleotides match TRBD1. Germline V lookup: CDR1 MNHEY, CDR2 SVGAGI. V shed 8 bases, J shed 2 bases, and the junction held 3 bases outside the gene matches. This CDR3 has 14 residues. The CDR3 DNA reads as TGTGCCAGCGTTGGGACAGGGGGCAATCAGCCCCAGCATTTT. Encoded protein: CASVGTGGNQPQHF.

The chain links TRBV5-1 to TRBJ2-1; 7 positions match TRBD2. Germline V gene data show CDR1 as SGHRS and CDR2 as YFSETQ. The CDR3 spans 13 residues. V gave up 1 base and J gave up 9 bases; unmatched junction bases: 4. Here the CDR3 DNA reads TGCGCCAGCAGCTTGAGGGCGGGAGCTGAGCAGTTCTTC. It specifies CASSLRAGAEQFF.

The V call is TRBV2, the J call TRBJ1-4, with TRBD1 identical over 8 bases. The length of the CDR3 is 14 residues. J was trimmed by 8 bases and V by 6 bases; bases with no gene match: 8. From germline, CDR1 is SNHLY and CDR2 FYNNEI. Here the CDR3 DNA reads TGTGCCAGCAGGACGACAGGGGTAGGAGAAAAACTGTTTTTT. This sequence encodes CASRTTGVGEKLFF.

This chain connects TRBV6-5 to TRBJ1-2; a possible D gene is TRBD1 (6 bases). This CDR3 is built from 15 residues. The germline CDR1 and CDR2 sequences are MNHEY and SVGAGI. V gave up 7 bases and J gave up 0 bases, with 15 bases separating them. The CDR3 protein is CASTRERTANYGYTF. The CDR3 bases are TGTGCCAGCACAAGAGAGAGGACAGCTAACTATGGCTACACCTTC.

The rearrangement links TRBV6-6 to TRBJ1-2; no firm D call. V was shortened by 0 bases and J by 3 bases, with 11 bases between the two germline ends. CDR3 length: 15 residues. Per the germline V gene, CDR1 is MNHNY and CDR2 is SVGAGI (reference sequence). This CDR3 reads CASSYSHSEDYGYTF. The CDR3 DNA reads TGTGCCAGCAGTTACTCGCACAGTGAAGACTATGGCTACACCTTC.

This chain uses TRBV5-6 with TRBJ1-5; 8 nucleotides line up with TRBD1. CDR1 is SGHDT and CDR2 is YYEEEE in the germline V gene. The CDR3 has 14 residues. The V gene end was trimmed by 5 bases and the J gene end by 4 bases; junction bases not matched to a gene: 5. CDR3 nucleotide sequence: TGTGCCAGCAGTTGGGGGACAGGTAATCAGCCCCAGCATTTT. Encoded protein: CASSWGTGNQPQHF.

The rearrangement uses TRBV9 and TRBJ2-2; 10 nucleotides align to TRBD2. Germline V gene data show CDR1 as SGDLS and CDR2 as YYNGEE. Trimming removed 0 bases from V and 7 bases from J; junction bases left unmatched: 0. The CDR3 has 14 amino acids. DNA of the CDR3: TGTGCCAGCAGCGTAGGGACTAGCGGCGGGGAGCTGTTTTTT. This codes for CASSVGTSGGELFF.